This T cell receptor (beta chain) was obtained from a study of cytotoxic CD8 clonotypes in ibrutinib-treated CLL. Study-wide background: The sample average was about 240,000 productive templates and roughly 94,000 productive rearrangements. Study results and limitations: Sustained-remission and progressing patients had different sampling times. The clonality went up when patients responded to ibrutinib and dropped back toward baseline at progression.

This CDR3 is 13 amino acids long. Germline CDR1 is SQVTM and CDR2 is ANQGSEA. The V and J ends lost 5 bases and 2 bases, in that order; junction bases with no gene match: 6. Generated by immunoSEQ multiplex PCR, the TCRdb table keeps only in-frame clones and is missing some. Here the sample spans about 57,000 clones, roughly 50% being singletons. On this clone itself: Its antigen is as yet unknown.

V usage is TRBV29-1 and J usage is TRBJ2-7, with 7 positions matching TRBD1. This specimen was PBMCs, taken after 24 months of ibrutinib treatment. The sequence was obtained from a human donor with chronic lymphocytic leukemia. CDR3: CSVQVTGTYEQYF. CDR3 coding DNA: TGCAGCGTTCAGGTGACAGGGACCTACGAGCAGTACTTC.